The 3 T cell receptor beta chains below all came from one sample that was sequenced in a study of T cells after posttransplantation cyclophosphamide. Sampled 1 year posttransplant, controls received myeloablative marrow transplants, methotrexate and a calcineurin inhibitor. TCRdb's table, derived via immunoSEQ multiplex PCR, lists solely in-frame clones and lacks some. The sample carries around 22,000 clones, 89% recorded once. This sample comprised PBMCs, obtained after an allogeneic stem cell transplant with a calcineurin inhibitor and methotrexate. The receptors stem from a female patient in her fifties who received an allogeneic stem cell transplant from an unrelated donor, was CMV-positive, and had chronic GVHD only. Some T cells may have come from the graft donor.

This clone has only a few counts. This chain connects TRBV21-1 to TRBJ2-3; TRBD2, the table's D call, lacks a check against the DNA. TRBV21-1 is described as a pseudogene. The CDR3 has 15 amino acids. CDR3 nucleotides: TGTGCCAGCACCAGACTAGCGGGAGCCACAGATACGCAGTATTTT. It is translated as CASTRLAGATDTQYF.

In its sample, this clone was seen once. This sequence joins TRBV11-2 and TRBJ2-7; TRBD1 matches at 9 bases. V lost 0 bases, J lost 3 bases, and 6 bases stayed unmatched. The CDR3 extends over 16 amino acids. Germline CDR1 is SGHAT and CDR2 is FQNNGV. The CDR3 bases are TGTGCCAGCAGCTTAGATCTGGGGACAGGGTACTACGAGCAGTACTTC. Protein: CASSLDLGTGYYEQYF.

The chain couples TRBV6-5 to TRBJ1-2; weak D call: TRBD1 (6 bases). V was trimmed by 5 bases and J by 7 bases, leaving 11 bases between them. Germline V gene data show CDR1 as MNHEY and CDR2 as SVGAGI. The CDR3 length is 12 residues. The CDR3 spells CASSGRTAGYTF. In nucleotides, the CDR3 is TGTGCCAGCAGTGGCCGGACAGCTGGCTACACCTTC.